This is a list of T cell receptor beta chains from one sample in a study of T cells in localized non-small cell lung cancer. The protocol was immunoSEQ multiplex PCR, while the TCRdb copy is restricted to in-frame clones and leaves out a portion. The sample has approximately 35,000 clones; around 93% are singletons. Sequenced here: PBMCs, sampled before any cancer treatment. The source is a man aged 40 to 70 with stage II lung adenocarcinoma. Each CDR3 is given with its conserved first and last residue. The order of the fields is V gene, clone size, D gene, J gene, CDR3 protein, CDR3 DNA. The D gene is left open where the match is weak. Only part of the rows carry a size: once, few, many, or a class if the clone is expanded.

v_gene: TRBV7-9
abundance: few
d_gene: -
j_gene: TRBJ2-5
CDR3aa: CASSLMLTGDQETQYF
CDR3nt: TGTGCCAGCAGCTTAATGTTAACAGGCGACCAAGAGACCCAGTACTTC

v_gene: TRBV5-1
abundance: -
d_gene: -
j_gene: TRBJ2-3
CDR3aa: CASSLRGLGTDTQYF
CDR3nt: TGCGCCAGCAGCTTGAGGGGACTGGGCACAGATACGCAGTATTTT

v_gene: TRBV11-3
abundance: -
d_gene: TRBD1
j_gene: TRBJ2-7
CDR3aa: CASSPTGQPYEQYF
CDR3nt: TGTGCCAGCAGCCCCACGGGACAGCCCTACGAGCAGTACTTC

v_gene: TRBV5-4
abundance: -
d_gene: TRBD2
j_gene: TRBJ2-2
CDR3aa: CASSLALTSGSAGELFF
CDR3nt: TGTGCCAGCAGCTTGGCCTTAACTAGCGGGAGCGCCGGGGAGCTGTTTTTT

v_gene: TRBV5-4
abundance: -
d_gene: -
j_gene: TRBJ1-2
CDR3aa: CASSLNRDYGYTF
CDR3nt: TGTGCCAGCAGCTTGAACAGGGACTATGGCTACACCTTC

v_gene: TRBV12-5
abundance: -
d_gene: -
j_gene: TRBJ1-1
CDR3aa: CASGLQGLETEAFF
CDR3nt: TGTGCTAGTGGTTTGCAGGGGTTGGAGACTGAAGCTTTCTTT

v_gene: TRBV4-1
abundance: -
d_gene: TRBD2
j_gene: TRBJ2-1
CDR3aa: CASSHRTSGNNEQFF
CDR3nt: TGCGCCAGCAGCCACCGGACTAGCGGCAACAATGAGCAGTTCTTC

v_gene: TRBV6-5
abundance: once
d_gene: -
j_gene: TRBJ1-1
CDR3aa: CASSYDSRLNTEAFF
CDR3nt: TGTGCCAGCAGTTACGACAGCCGTTTGAACACTGAAGCTTTCTTT

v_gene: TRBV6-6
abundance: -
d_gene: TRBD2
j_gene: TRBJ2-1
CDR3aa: CASSYPQAGVYNEQFF
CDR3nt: TGTGCCAGCAGTTACCCTCAGGCGGGAGTCTACAATGAGCAGTTCTTC

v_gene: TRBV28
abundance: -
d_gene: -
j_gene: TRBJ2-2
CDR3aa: CASSPNTGELFF
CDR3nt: TGTGCCAGCAGCCCAAACACCGGGGAGCTGTTTTTT

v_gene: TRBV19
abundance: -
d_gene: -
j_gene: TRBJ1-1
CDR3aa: CASSISSEAFF
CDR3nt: TGTGCCAGTAGTATTAGCAGTGAAGCTTTCTTT

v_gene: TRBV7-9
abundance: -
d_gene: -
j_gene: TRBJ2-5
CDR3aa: CASSVRGWETQYF
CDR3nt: TGTGCCAGCAGCGTACGGGGCTGGGAGACCCAGTACTTC

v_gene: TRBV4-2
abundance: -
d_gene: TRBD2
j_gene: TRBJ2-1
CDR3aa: CASSKIPGLAIDEQFF
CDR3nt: TGTGCCAGCAGCAAAATCCCGGGACTAGCAATCGATGAGCAGTTCTTC

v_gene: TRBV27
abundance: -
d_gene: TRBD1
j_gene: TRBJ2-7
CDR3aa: CASSLSRPGTGPYEQYF
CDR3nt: TGTGCCAGCAGTTTATCCCGACCCGGGACAGGCCCCTATGAGCAGTACTTC

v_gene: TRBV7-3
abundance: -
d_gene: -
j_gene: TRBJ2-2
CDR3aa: CASSFDSIKANTGELFF
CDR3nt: TGTGCCAGCAGCTTTGATAGTATTAAGGCGAACACCGGGGAGCTGTTTTTT

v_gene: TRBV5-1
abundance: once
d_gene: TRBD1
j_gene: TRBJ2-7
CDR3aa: CASSSMDRGRTYEQYF
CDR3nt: TGCGCCAGCAGCTCAATGGACAGGGGGCGAACCTACGAGCAGTACTTC

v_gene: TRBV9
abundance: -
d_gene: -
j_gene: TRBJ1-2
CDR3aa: CASSVRDTPGGYTF
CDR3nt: TGTGCCAGCAGCGTCAGGGATACACCGGGTGGCTACACCTTC